These T cell receptor beta chains were read from a single sample in a study of T-cell memory formation after mild COVID-19. TCRdb fed the 5' RACE reads into MiXCR, producing one record per CDR3 protein. The sample holds about 430,000 distinct CDR3 sequences; under 20% are singletons and the top ten take roughly 21%. The sample taken for sequencing was PBMCs or a T cell subset sorted from them (not recorded which). Receptors originate from a man aged 18 to 35 who had mild COVID-19 (a few samples of this study predate the infection). Cell type and time point are not known. Each CDR3 is given with its conserved first and last residue. A D gene is named only where the DNA matches it firmly. Expanded clones are given a class, and other clones once, few, many or no size at all.

V gene	J gene	D gene	clone size	CDR3 DNA	CDR3 protein
TRBV6-6	TRBJ2-7	NA	NA	TGTGCCAGCAGTTACTCCACGGGGGCCCAATACGAGCAGTACTTC	CASSYSTGAQYEQYF
TRBV9	TRBJ1-4	TRBD1	few	TGTGCCAGCAGCGGACCGACAGGGGGAGGTGGAAAACTGTTTTTT	CASSGPTGGGGKLFF
TRBV20-1	TRBJ1-6	NA	many	TGCAGTGCTAGGGCGTGGCGGATTAATTCACCCCTCCACTTT	CSARAWRINSPLHF
TRBV7-2	TRBJ1-1	NA	few	TGTGCCAGCAGCTCTACAGGGAATGAAGCTTTCTTT	CASSSTGNEAFF
TRBV20-1	TRBJ2-1	NA	few	TGCAGTGCGCTGAGGGGCAATGAGCAGTTCTTC	CSALRGNEQFF
TRBV6-5	TRBJ1-1	TRBD1	few	TGTGCCAGCCAGGACAGGGGGCCGAGGACTGAAGCTTTCTTT	CASQDRGPRTEAFF
TRBV24-1	TRBJ2-2	NA	NA	TGTGCCACCAGTGATCCCAGGGGGGCCGCCGGGGAGCTGTTTTTT	CATSDPRGAAGELFF
TRBV6-6	TRBJ2-5	TRBD2	few	TGTGCCAGCAGTTTGAAAATAGCGGGGGGGCAAGAGACCCAGTACTTC	CASSLKIAGGQETQYF
TRBV6-2/TRBV6-3	TRBJ2-5	NA	few	TGTGCCAGCAGCCGAGGGGAACAGCTTTTTGAGACCCAGTACTTC	CASSRGEQLFETQYF
TRBV28	TRBJ2-1	TRBD2	few	TGTGCCACCGGGACTAGCGGCTCCTACAATGAGCAGTTCTTC	CATGTSGSYNEQFF
TRBV7-3	TRBJ1-6	NA	few	TGTGCCAGCAGCTGGTTGGGGTCTTCGAATTCACCCCTCCACTTT	CASSWLGSSNSPLHF
TRBV4-3	TRBJ1-1	TRBD1	NA	TGCGCCAGCAGCCAAGACCCCTTTGGACAGGTTAGGTTTGAAGCTTTCTTT	CASSQDPFGQVRFEAFF
TRBV18	TRBJ1-5	NA	few	TGTGCCAGCTCACCCTCTAACGGGTGGAATCAGCCCCAGCATTTT	CASSPSNGWNQPQHF
TRBV4-2	TRBJ1-5	NA	NA	TGTGCCAGCAGCCAAGATGTCCGGGTTCAATATAGCAATCAGCCCCAGCATTTT	CASSQDVRVQYSNQPQHF
TRBV27	TRBJ1-2	TRBD1	NA	TGTGCCAGCAGTGAGCTGGGACAGTTAAACTATGGCTACACCTTC	CASSELGQLNYGYTF
TRBV7-2	TRBJ1-5	NA	few	TGTGCCAGCAGCCCAGGGTCCTATCAGCCCCAGCATTTT	CASSPGSYQPQHF
TRBV5-1	TRBJ2-6	TRBD2	few	TGCGCCAGCAGCCTGATCGGGGGGATCTCTGGGGCCAACGTCCTGACTTTC	CASSLIGGISGANVLTF
TRBV27	TRBJ2-1	TRBD1	NA	TGTGCCAGCAGTTTACGGGACAGGGTGCCCAATGAGCAGTTCTTC	CASSLRDRVPNEQFF
TRBV2	TRBJ2-2	NA	NA	TGTGCCAGCAGTGAGAGGCAGATAACCGGGGAGCTGTTTTTT	CASSERQITGELFF
TRBV7-6	TRBJ2-7	TRBD1	NA	TGTGCCAGCAGCAATCGGGACAGGATCTACGAGCAGTACTTC	CASSNRDRIYEQYF
TRBV7-8	TRBJ2-1	TRBD2	NA	TGTGCCACCCGGACTAGCGGCCACAATGAGCAGTTCTTC	CATRTSGHNEQFF
TRBV20-1	TRBJ1-2	TRBD1	few	TGCAGTGCTAGTGGACAGGGCCTTTCCTATGGCTACACCTTC	CSASGQGLSYGYTF
TRBV3-1	TRBJ2-2	TRBD2	NA	TGTGCCAGCAGCCACTTGACTAGCAAGGGGGAGCTGTTTTTT	CASSHLTSKGELFF
TRBV7-8	TRBJ2-5	NA	NA	TGTGCCAGCAGCGGGGGGTCCGAGGAGACCCAGTACTTC	CASSGGSEETQYF
TRBV5-1	TRBJ1-1	NA	NA	TGCGCCAGCAGCTTTGGTACGGGGAGCACTGAAGCTTTCTTT	CASSFGTGSTEAFF
TRBV28	TRBJ1-2	NA	NA	TGTGCCAGCAGTCCAATTGACGGGCGAGGCTACACCTTC	CASSPIDGRGYTF
TRBV5-1	TRBJ2-5	NA	NA	TGCGCCAGCAGCTTGTTGGGCCCCGCAGAGACCCAGTACTTC	CASSLLGPAETQYF
TRBV12-3/TRBV12-4	TRBJ1-1	NA	few	TGTGCCAGCAGTTATGGTTTTGGGGCTTTCTTT	CASSYGFGAFF
TRBV12-3/TRBV12-4	TRBJ1-3	TRBD1	many	TGTGCCAGCAGGACCGGGACAGGGGGTATTAACACCATATATTTT	CASRTGTGGINTIYF
TRBV7-6	TRBJ1-6	NA	few	TGTGCCAGCAGCCCCGACCCTCTCAAGCCCCTCCACTTT	CASSPDPLKPLHF
TRBV5-1	TRBJ2-1	NA	few	TGCGCCAGCTCGCTGGGCACAGGGAACAATGAGCAGTTCTTC	CASSLGTGNNEQFF
TRBV7-7	TRBJ2-5	NA	few	TGTGCCAGCAGCTTTCCGGTAGCAGACGGGACCCAGTACTTC	CASSFPVADGTQYF
TRBV11-2	TRBJ2-3	NA	NA	TGTGCCAGCAGCTTAGGACTAGTGGGCGCCACAGATACGCAGTATTTT	CASSLGLVGATDTQYF
TRBV20-1	TRBJ2-3	TRBD2	NA	TGCAGTGCTAGAGCGGCGGGGGGACCCACAGATACGCAGTATTTT	CSARAAGGPTDTQYF
TRBV6-5	TRBJ1-2	TRBD1	few	TGTGCCACCGCACAGGGGACCTATGGCTACACCTTC	CATAQGTYGYTF
TRBV6-5	TRBJ1-2	NA	once	TGTGCCAGCAGACGAACAGGCTCAGGTAACTATGGCTACACCTTC	CASRRTGSGNYGYTF
TRBV5-4	TRBJ2-7	NA	once	TGTGCCAGCGGCTTGGAACCAGGCGATGTTACCTACGAGCAGTACTTC	CASGLEPGDVTYEQYF
TRBV7-9	TRBJ2-1	NA	few	TGTGCCAGCAGCTTTCAGGGGCCGACCTACAATGAGCAGTTCTTC	CASSFQGPTYNEQFF
TRBV6-5	TRBJ1-2	NA	few	TGTGCCAGCAGTTACTCGATGGTACGGGCCCTTAACCATGGCTACACCTTC	CASSYSMVRALNHGYTF
TRBV20-1	TRBJ2-7	NA	NA	TGCAGTGCTAGTGGGCTAGCGAGGAACTCCTACGAGCAGTACTTC	CSASGLARNSYEQYF
TRBV3-1	TRBJ1-5	NA	NA	TGTGCCAGCAGCCGGACACTTGGCAATCAGCCCCAGCATTTT	CASSRTLGNQPQHF
TRBV29-1	TRBJ2-1	TRBD2	NA	TGCAGCGTTGAGAATGCGGGGGGGCCCTACAATGAGCAGTTCTTC	CSVENAGGPYNEQFF
TRBV12-3/TRBV12-4	TRBJ1-6	NA	few	TGTGCCAGCAGTTTAGATGGGAGCACCCTCCACTTT	CASSLDGSTLHF
TRBV2	TRBJ2-2	TRBD2	NA	TGTGCCAGCAGTGAAAGACTAGCGGCCGGGGAGCTGTTTTTT	CASSERLAAGELFF
TRBV7-9	TRBJ2-2	NA	NA	TGTGCCAGCAGCCTGGGGACTTTCACCGGGGAGCTGTTTTTT	CASSLGTFTGELFF
TRBV4-2	TRBJ2-3	NA	NA	TGTGCCAGCAGCCAAGGCGGTCAACGGGCAGATACGCAGTATTTT	CASSQGGQRADTQYF
TRBV6-5	TRBJ2-1	NA	NA	TGTGCCAGCAGTCCCCTGGGGGACCCCGCCTACAATGAGCAGTTCTTC	CASSPLGDPAYNEQFF
TRBV9	TRBJ2-3	TRBD2	NA	TGTGCCAGCAGCGCCCTAGCGGGGTGGATAGATACGCAGTATTTT	CASSALAGWIDTQYF
TRBV5-1	TRBJ2-1	TRBD1	few	TGCGCCAGCACTAAGGGACAGGGGAACAATGAGCAGTTCTTC	CASTKGQGNNEQFF
TRBV5-1	TRBJ2-3	TRBD1	NA	TGCGCCAGCAGCCCCGGGACAGACACAGATACGCAGTATTTT	CASSPGTDTDTQYF
TRBV4-3	TRBJ2-1	TRBD2	few	TGCGCCAGCAGCCCTAGACTAGCGGGGGGGCTTGGGATTGAGTTCTTC	CASSPRLAGGLGIEFF
TRBV5-1	TRBJ2-1	TRBD2	many	TGCGCCAGCAGCTCCGAGCGGGGAAGCTCCTACAATGAGCAGTTCTTC	CASSSERGSSYNEQFF